This TCR beta chain derives from a study of identical twins. Overall study findings and caveats: Those out-of-frame alpha sequences shared by twins showed an excess of low generation probability. The more abundant beta clonotypes in cord blood had fewer insertions, and memory repertoires did not show this.

Template switching added a universal primer site; cDNA carried unique molecular identifiers. From the 5' RACE reads, TCRdb called clonotypes with MiXCR, one entry per CDR3 protein. The top ten hold around 1.7% of the sample, which has 640,000 or so distinct CDR3 sequences, 5.5% to 7.5% seen once. The CDR3 contains 13 residues. V lost 0 bases, J lost 7 bases, and 7 bases lay in between. CDR1 is LNHDA, CDR2 SQIVND, per germline (reference sequence). This clonotype has more than one count but fewer than ten. Its antigen is not known. The rearrangement joins TRBV19 to TRBJ2-1; perhaps TRBD1 as D (6 bases). The specimen sequenced was naive T cells sorted from blood. This receptor was taken from a man aged 18 to 29 in good health. The CDR3, as DNA: TGTGCCAGTAGTATAGAACAGGGTAATGAGCAGTTCTTC. It encodes CASSIEQGNEQFF.